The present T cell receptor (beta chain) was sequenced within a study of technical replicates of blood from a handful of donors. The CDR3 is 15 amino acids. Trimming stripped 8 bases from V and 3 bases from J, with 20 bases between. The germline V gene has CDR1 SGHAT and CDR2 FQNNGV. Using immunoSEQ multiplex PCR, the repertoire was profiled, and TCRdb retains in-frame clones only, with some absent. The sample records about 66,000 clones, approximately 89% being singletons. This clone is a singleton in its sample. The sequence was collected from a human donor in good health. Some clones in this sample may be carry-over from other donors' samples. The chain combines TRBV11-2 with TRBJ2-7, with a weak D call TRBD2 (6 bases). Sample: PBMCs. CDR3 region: CASGVRGSKFYEQYF. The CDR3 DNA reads TGTGCCAGCGGCGTTCGGGGGAGTAAATTCTACGAGCAGTACTTC.